This TCR beta chain was identified during a study of cytomegalovirus exposure and HLA in healthy donors (dated 2017 in TCRdb). About the study as a whole: According to an earlier analysis of a few hundred of the donors, about 180 million T cells yielded 117 million unique TCR beta sequences and 276 Gb of sequence data. An earlier analysis of 500 to 650 of the donors applied high-throughput TCR beta sequencing to assess whether each TCR beta V gene segment acted as functional or pseudogenic. To predict cytomegalovirus infection status, the study combined high-throughput TCR immunosequencing, statistical association of individual TCRs with disease status, and machine learning. Across 398 genotyped donors of the cohort, an average of roughly 250,000 unique TCR beta nucleotide sequences per donor were sequenced, and approximately 19% of those sequences were non-productive. Of the approximately 400 genotyped donors, about 84% fell in the genetic ancestry cluster associated with self-reported Caucasian donors. Approximately 300 gigabases of sequencing data and around 87 million unique TCR sequences were included in an early release covering around 600 HLA-typed donors. The study profiled the T cell repertoires of more than 500 subjects by immunosequencing and related them to cytomegalovirus serostatus. In addition to the first cohort of around 670 subjects, a separate validation cohort of 130 or so different subjects was used. All discovery cohort repertoires had been generated using a single sequencing platform. The number of donors typed differed by locus, with 629-630 for A, B, C, DRB1 and DQB1, 522 for DQA1, 606 for DPA1, and around 450 for DPB1. In the later analysis, no new phenotypic data were used to find candidate immune exposures; instead, reliance was placed on TCR beta sequences and their occurrence across donors. A later genetic analysis took genome-wide SNP genotypes for 398 of the 666 donors and used that subset as a discovery cohort. A few DR-DQ haplotypes were handled as single units for association and clustering because linkage in the cohort was strong. Donor age, sex, ethnicity and CMV serostatus were compiled together with the repertoire data. Class I and class II HLA loci were covered by the typing at four-digit resolution. The study aimed to test whether cataloging public T cell receptors could reveal signatures of past pathogen exposure. A later analysis re-analyzed previously published TCR beta repertoires from 666 donors and added high-resolution HLA genotyping to study TCR occurrence patterns.

Library method: the immunoSEQ multiplex PCR assay. The multiplex PCR relied on a mix of 60 forward primers for TCR Vbeta segments and 13 reverse primers for TCR Jbeta segments. The CDR3 region of rearranged TCR beta genes was amplified from genomic DNA by a multiplex PCR assay. On the Illumina HiSeq System, the amplified TCR beta libraries were sequenced as 87-base-pair reads. The published analysis was carried out like this. A later analysis tallied around 87 million unique TCR beta chains across the roughly 610 repertoires, and approximately 11 million of those chains were shared by two or more donors. To remove PCR and sequencing errors, raw reads were error-corrected and collapsed into unique sequences using a nearest-neighbor algorithm that merged closely related sequences. V, D and J gene segments were assigned by aligning CDR3 sequences to IMGT reference sequences. Each retained sequence needed at least a six-nucleotide match to both a V gene segment and a J gene segment. Rearrangements were classified as productive when the CDR3 lacked stop codons and remained in frame with V and J, and all other rearrangements were classified as non-productive. CDR3 was defined according to IMGT convention as the region running from the second conserved V-encoded cysteine to the conserved J-encoded phenylalanine. The earlier analysis of more than 450 of the donors excluded sequences that lacked an unambiguous match to a single V gene segment. An earlier analysis of a few hundred of the donors called V segments functional above 56.7% productive rearrangements and segregating when the between-donor standard deviation exceeded 5%. A statistical classification framework was developed to diagnose cytomegalovirus status using the catalog of TCR beta chain sequences. In a later analysis, TCR nucleotide sequences were compared against IMGT/GENE-DB human TR gene sequences so that V and J genes could be assigned. In a later analysis, CDR3 sequences and most-parsimonious VDJ recombination scenarios were assigned using the TCRdist pipeline. In a later analysis, each TCR beta chain was defined by its CDR3 amino acid sequence together with its V-gene family, and reads without a unique V-gene family were excluded. To address suspected cross-contamination and a sequencing artifact, a later analysis removed some 620 highly shared, low-generation-probability nucleotide sequences. In a later analysis, a clonal expansion index for each public chain was calculated from normalized within-repertoire ranks of inferred template counts. In a later analysis, generation probabilities were computed with a VDJ recombination model fitted to out-of-frame rearrangements, and the resulting probabilities were checked against IGoR. In a later analysis, hypergeometric tests were used to score TCR-TCR, TCR-HLA and TCR-CMV co-occurrence, with a repertoire-size bias correction applied to TCR pairs. To estimate false discovery rates, a later analysis permuted the HLA or CMV assignments 20 times. In a later analysis, co-occurring TCRs were grouped using DBSCAN, and TCRdist sequence similarity was added for clustering within HLA-allele-positive subsets. Repertoires with fewer than 30,000 or more than 120,000 public chains were left out of co-occurrence clustering, as were several repertoires with anomalous nucleotide sharing. TCRdb re-hosts the immuneACCESS table, in-frame sequences only. Its copies lack some clones; in the studies checked, an unresolved V gene accounts for under half of them, and the cause for the rest is not known. V, J and clone size are taken as reported in that table, and D and trimming were inferred from the DNA itself. The sample profile shows approximately 180,000 clones; around 80% of them were found once. The top ten clones comprise 6% to 7.5% of the sample.

Summary of the overall study and its limitations: A total of 150 to 200 TCR beta chains were listed by the study as associated with cytomegalovirus. According to a later genetic analysis, donors in an Asian-associated ancestry cluster had fewer N-insertions in productive TCRs than the approximately 650-donor mean. In this cohort, only TCR beta chains were sequenced, and detectable features were limited by the absence of alpha or paired-chain data. According to a later analysis, TCR association rates differed among HLA loci, with DRB1 alleles showing the most associated TCRs and HLA-C alleles showing the fewest. According to a later analysis, most CMV-associated TCR beta chains appeared to be HLA-restricted, and the HLA associations seemed to be driven largely by CMV exposure. A few of the identified cytomegalovirus-associated TCR beta chains were confirmed in vitro to be specific for cytomegalovirus antigens. The authors suggested that the approach could potentially be generalized to other disease states and immunological phenotypes. Immune exposure information for the cohort was limited to CMV serostatus. Because counts were too low, under 20 rarely observed V segments, including chromosome 9 orphons, were left out of the earlier analysis of 500 to 750 of the donors. Broadly in line with IMGT annotations, most TCR beta V segments showed up in productive rearrangements about 90% or about 30% of the time in an earlier analysis of some 590 of the donors. Sequencing depth was assumed to be roughly uniform across donors in the presence/absence analyses, though that assumption may not hold. A later analysis associated roughly 17,000 TCR beta sequences with specific HLA alleles at a false discovery rate of 0.05. While some public TCRs were present in many individuals, most TCR sequences turned up only very rarely across donors. The classifier was reported to diagnose cytomegalovirus status with high specificity and sensitivity in both the original cohort and the validation cohort. A further reported finding was that TCR beta sequences accurately predicted the HLA-A and HLA-B alleles for most subjects in the first cohort. A later analysis found that HLA-associated TCR beta chains were more clonally expanded and had lower generation probabilities than equally common non-associated chains. Strong co-occurrence of HLA alleles, especially DR and DQ, made assigning TCR associations to individual alleles difficult. HLA typing was unavailable for some donors at each locus, so association tests used only the typed subset. Some IMGT-functional V segments, including TRBV6-2 and TRBV6-3, could not be told apart with the 87-base-pair reads, so those segments were excluded. A cluster of highly shared sequence variants was judged likely to represent a technical artifact of the sequencing pipeline. Linkage disequilibrium might explain the correlated functional status among segregating V segments, but an unknown experimental factor could not be excluded. A later genetic analysis associated a missense DCLRE1C variant with V-gene and J-gene trimming of TCR beta chains, and an independent cohort replicated the association. In a later analysis, several top co-occurrence clusters were reported to appear linked to parvovirus B19, influenza, CMV and Epstein-Barr virus.

The cohort comprised several hundred healthy bone marrow donors. At the time of sampling, all cohort members were nominally healthy, though unrecorded immune exposures were likely present. The donor was CMV seropositive and belonged to the group of 250 to 300 seropositive cohort members. Every donor gave a peripheral blood sample, and the peripheral blood mononuclear cells from that sample were used for TCR beta sequencing. Genomic DNA extraction from the blood cell samples was performed with the Qiagen DNeasy Blood Extraction Kit. The table lists this clone with a few counts. The antigen this receptor binds is unknown. Base-call qualities are not available, and no considerably larger clone is one nucleotide away. At the junction V is shortened by 4 bases and J by 4 bases, with 7 bases in between. For CDR1 and CDR2, the germline V gene lists SGHRS and YFSETQ. Its CDR3 holds 12 amino acids, cysteine through phenylalanine. Only CDR3 DNA remains: 36 bases, in frame from the first base.

The rearranged segments are TRBV5-1 and TRBJ2-3; the D gene is not confidently resolved. The sequencing input was PBMCs. This clonotype was sampled from a man aged 25-40 years in good health and CMV-seropositive. The CDR3 amino acid sequence is: CASSVIADTQYF. The sequenced DNA is TGCGCCAGCAGCGTAATTGCAGATACGCAGTATTTT.